This entry lists 4 T cell receptor beta chains sequenced from one sample in a study of blood T cell repertoires in COVID-19. The table came from immunoSEQ multiplex PCR; TCRdb's copy has only in-frame clones and leaves some out. This table has 65,000 to 95,000 clones, 70% to 90% appearing once. What was sequenced was peripheral blood. Every receptor here comes from a man aged 45-65 years with active COVID-19.

This chain uses TRBV6-5 with TRBJ1-6; no definite D call. The V gene's germline CDR1 is MNHEY and CDR2 SVGAGI. With 6 bases removed from V and 10 bases from J, the gap between germline ends came to 16 bases. The CDR3 loop spans 14 amino acids. This CDR3 reads CASSSTWADSPLHF. CDR3 in DNA: TGTGCCAGCAGCTCCACCTGGGCAGACTCACCCCTCCACTTT.

This chain joins TRBV7-2 and TRBJ1-1; TRBD1 aligns across 7 bases. From germline, CDR1 is SGHTA and CDR2 FQGNSA. V lost 6 bases to trimming and J lost 11 bases; unmatched junction nucleotides: 9. This CDR3 is built from 12 residues. CDR3 coding DNA: TGTGCCAGCAGTCCACCGGGACAGAGGGCTTTCTTT. Translating gives CASSPPGQRAFF.

The chain is built from TRBV18 and TRBJ2-2; 7 nucleotides agree with TRBD1. The CDR3 contains 15 residues. Germline CDR1 reads KGHSH; CDR2 reads LQKENI. J gave up 7 bases and V 2 bases, and 7 bases lay outside the gene matches. Here the CDR3 DNA reads TGTGCCAGCTCACCATCGACAGGGAGTAACGGGGAGCTGTTTTTT. Protein sequence: CASSPSTGSNGELFF.

The rearrangement links TRBV20-1 to TRBJ1-1, with D possibly being TRBD1 (6 bases). The germline gives CDR1 DFQATT, CDR2 SNEGSKA (reference sequence). The CDR3 has 10 residues. V was clipped by 5 bases and J by 10 bases, with 11 bases between them. The CDR3: CSAGVGGAFF. CDR3 coding DNA: TGCAGTGCTGGGGTAGGGGGAGCTTTCTTT.